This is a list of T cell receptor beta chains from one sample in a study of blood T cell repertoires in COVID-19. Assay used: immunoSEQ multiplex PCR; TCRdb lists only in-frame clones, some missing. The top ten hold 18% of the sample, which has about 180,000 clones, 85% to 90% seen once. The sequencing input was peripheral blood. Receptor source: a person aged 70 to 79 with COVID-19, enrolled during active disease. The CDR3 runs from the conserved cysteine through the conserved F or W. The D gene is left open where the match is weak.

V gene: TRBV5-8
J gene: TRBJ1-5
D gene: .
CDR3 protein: CASSLRSESQPQHF

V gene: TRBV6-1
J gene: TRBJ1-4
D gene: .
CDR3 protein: CASSDLRLAPSTNEKLFF

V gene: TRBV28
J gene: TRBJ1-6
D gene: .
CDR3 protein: CASSLGGQVDNSPLHF

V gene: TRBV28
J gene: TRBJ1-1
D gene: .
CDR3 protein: CASSLGQIMNTEAFF

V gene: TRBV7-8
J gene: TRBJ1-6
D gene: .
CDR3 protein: CASSFGTAGSNSPLHF

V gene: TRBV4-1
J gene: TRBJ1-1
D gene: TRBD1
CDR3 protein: CASSPGGKGLNTEAFF

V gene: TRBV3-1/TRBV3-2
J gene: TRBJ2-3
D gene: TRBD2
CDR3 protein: CASSQERGGAGTDTQYF

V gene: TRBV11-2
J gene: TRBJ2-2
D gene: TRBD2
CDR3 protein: CASSLTSGGAGELFF

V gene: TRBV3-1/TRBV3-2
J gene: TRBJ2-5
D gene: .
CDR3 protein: CASSQGVQTQYF

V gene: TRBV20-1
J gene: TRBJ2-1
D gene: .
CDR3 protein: CSARSGVEQFF

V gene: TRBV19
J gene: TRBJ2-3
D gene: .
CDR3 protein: CASSADRDSAGADTQYF

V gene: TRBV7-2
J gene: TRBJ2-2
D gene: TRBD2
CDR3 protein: CASSSRLAGANTGELFF

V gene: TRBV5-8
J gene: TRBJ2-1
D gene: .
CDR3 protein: CASTLVSVGWEQFF

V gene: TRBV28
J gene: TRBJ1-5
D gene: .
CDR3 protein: CASNYGHPAVQPQHF

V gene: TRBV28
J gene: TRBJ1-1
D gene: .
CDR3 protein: CASSLTPAGVRTEAFF

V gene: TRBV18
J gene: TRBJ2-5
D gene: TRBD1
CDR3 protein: CASSLDRQETQYF

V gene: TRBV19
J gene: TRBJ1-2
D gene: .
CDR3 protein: CASNYLYGYTF

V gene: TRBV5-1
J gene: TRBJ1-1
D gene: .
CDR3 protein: CASSLGRDTEAFF

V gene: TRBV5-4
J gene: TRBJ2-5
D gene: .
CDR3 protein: CASSFTPGQPQETQYF

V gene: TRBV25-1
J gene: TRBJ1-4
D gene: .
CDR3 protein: CASSARGSPNEKLFF

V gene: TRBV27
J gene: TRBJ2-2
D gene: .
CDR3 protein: CASSRVSGGTTGELFF

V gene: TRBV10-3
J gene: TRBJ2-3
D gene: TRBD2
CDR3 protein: CAISETSGGSDTQYF

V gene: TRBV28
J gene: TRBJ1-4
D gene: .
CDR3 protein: CASSPAGAPNEKLFF

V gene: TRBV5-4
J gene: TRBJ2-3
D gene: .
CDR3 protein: CASSPGLLGTDTQYF

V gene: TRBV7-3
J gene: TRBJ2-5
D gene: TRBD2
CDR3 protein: CASSFRLAGGPCQETQYF

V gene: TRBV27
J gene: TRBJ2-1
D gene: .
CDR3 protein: CASSLEDSYNEQFF

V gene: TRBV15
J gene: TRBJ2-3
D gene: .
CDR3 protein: CATSREGRGADTQYF

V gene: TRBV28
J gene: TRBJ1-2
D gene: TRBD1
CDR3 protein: CASNPDRQFLRGGYTF

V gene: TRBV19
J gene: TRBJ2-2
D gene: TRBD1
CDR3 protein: CASSTTGGRSRTGELFF

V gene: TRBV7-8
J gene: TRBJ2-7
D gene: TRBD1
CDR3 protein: CASSTTPGTGTYEQYF

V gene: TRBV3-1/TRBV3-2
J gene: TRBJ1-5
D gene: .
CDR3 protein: CASSLGSGGNQPQHF

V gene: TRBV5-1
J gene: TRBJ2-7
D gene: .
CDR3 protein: CASKDLRQGLYEQYF

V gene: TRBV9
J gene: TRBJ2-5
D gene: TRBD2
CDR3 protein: CASSVLAGPQETQYF

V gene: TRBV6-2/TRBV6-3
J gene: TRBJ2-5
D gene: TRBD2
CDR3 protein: CASSKIPGLDTQWEETQYF

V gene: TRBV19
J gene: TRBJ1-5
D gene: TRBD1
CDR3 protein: CASSIVTGYDQPQHF

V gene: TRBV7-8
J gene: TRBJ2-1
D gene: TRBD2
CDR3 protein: CASSSPSGRALEQFF

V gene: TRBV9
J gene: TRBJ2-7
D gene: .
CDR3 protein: CASSVGESPYYDEQYF

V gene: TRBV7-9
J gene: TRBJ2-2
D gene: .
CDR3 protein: CASSFSANTGELFF

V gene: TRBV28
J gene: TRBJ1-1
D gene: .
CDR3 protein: CASNAPRDPEAFF

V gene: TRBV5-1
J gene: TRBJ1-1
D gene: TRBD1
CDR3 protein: CASSRGQGNTEAFF

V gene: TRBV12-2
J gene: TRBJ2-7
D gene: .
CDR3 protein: CASRLVLAGGPTYEQYF

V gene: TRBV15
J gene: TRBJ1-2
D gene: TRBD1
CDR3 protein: CATSSGTTGQGKRGYTF

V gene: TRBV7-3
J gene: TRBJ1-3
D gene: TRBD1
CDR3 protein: CASSVVGTGSGNTIYF

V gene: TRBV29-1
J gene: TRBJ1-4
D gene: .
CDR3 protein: CSVEGGGGKLFF